Sequencing of this T cell receptor beta chain was carried out in a study of T cells in Graves' hyperthyroidism and ophthalmopathy. Regarding the study as a whole: Appearing also in blood were most of the thyroid clonotypes expanded above 0.001.

It was RNA transcripts that yielded the amplified TCR beta CDR3 regions. HTBI primers were employed in a first-round RT-PCR of the TCR CDR3. Using its own MiXCR run on the multiplex PCR reads, TCRdb lists one record per CDR3 protein. Of about 300,000 distinct CDR3 sequences in the sample, approximately 19% were seen once. Researchers barred patients who had uncontrolled infection, other autoimmune disease, pregnancy or lactation. Germline V gives CDR1 GTSNPN, CDR2 SVGIG (reference sequence). The CDR3 has 15 residues. The V end was cut by 2 bases, the J end by 0 bases, with 13 bases between. This clonotype was seen ten or more times. What it recognizes is unknown.

The chain couples TRBV30 to TRBJ1-2, with D possibly being TRBD1 (5 bases). This receptor was identified in a man over 45 with Graves' ophthalmopathy. Sequencing was carried out using blood. The CDR3 here is CAWSSEGHTNYGYTF. The CDR3 region has the DNA TGTGCCTGGAGTTCCGAAGGACACACTAACTATGGCTACACCTTC.